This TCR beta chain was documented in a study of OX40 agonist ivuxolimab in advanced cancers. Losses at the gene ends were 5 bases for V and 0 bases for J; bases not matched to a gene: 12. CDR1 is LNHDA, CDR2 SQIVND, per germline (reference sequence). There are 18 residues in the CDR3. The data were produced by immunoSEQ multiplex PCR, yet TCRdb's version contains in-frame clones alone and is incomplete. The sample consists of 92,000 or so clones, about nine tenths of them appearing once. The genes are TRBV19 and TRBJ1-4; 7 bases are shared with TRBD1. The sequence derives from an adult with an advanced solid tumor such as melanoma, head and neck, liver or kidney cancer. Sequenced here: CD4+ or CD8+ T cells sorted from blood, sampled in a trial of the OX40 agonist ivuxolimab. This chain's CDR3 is CASSPNGTVYATNEKLFF. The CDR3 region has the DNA TGTGCCAGTAGTCCGAACGGGACAGTCTATGCAACTAATGAAAAACTGTTTTTT.